The present T cell receptor (beta chain) was sequenced within a study of blood T cell repertoires in COVID-19. For the study at large: PBMCs, B-cell-depleted T cells, or T cells provided the cDNA or gDNA that made up the material.

Sequencing used immunoSEQ multiplex PCR; TCRdb keeps in-frame clones, though not all of them. This sample carries 200,000 to 250,000 clones, almost 85% of them seen once, and the ten largest clones take approximately 8%. Trimming pared 2 bases from V and 6 bases from J, leaving 4 bases between. CDR3 size: 12 residues. V and J are TRBV12-3 or TRBV12-4 and TRBJ2-2, with no clear D. The sample taken for sequencing was peripheral blood. The receptor's source is a woman aged 50 to 65 with active or convalescent COVID-19. The CDR3 sequence: CASSLPAGELFF. CDR3 bases: TGTGCCAGCAGTTTACCAGCCGGGGAGCTGTTTTTT.